Listed below are T cell receptor beta chains from one sample, sequenced in a study of cytomegalovirus exposure and HLA in healthy donors. Assay: immunoSEQ multiplex PCR; the TCRdb copy retains only in-frame clones and omits some. Of fewer than 200,000 clones listed, roughly 80% are singletons. The specimen sequenced was PBMCs. The source is a female donor in good health and CMV-seronegative. Each CDR3 is given with its conserved first and last residue. The D gene is left open where the match is weak. Rows may omit the clone size; those that give it use once, few, many or a size class.

j_call: TRBJ1-2
cdr3_length: 15
d_call: NA
v_call: TRBV9
clone_size: NA
cdr3_nt: TGTGCCAGCAGCCCACGGGGGGGGACTCTCTATGGCTACACCTTC
cdr3_aa: CASSPRGGTLYGYTF

j_call: TRBJ2-1
cdr3_length: 17
d_call: TRBD2
v_call: TRBV18
clone_size: NA
cdr3_nt: TGTGCCAGCTCACCACTCTATCCTAGCGGGGGGGTCGATGAGCAGTTCTTC
cdr3_aa: CASSPLYPSGGVDEQFF

j_call: TRBJ2-7
cdr3_length: 13
d_call: NA
v_call: TRBV7-8
clone_size: NA
cdr3_nt: TGTGCCAGCAGCTTTCCCGGGAACTACGAGCAGTACTTC
cdr3_aa: CASSFPGNYEQYF

j_call: TRBJ2-7
cdr3_length: 15
d_call: TRBD1
v_call: TRBV7-9
clone_size: NA
cdr3_nt: TGTGCCAGCAGCTTAGCTCGACAGGGCTCCTACGAGCAGTACTTC
cdr3_aa: CASSLARQGSYEQYF

j_call: TRBJ2-2
cdr3_length: 15
d_call: NA
v_call: TRBV10-3
clone_size: few
cdr3_nt: TGTGCCATCAGTGAGGGGACAAGTAACACCGGGGAGCTGTTTTTT
cdr3_aa: CAISEGTSNTGELFF

j_call: TRBJ2-7
cdr3_length: 13
d_call: TRBD1
v_call: TRBV2
clone_size: NA
cdr3_nt: TGTGCCAGCAAGAGGGACAGGGTAGACGAGCAGTACTTC
cdr3_aa: CASKRDRVDEQYF

j_call: TRBJ2-3
cdr3_length: 16
d_call: NA
v_call: TRBV4-1
clone_size: few
cdr3_nt: TGCGCCAGTAGCCCCCTGGGCGGGGCGAGCACAGATACGCAGTATTTT
cdr3_aa: CASSPLGGASTDTQYF

j_call: TRBJ1-1
cdr3_length: 13
d_call: NA
v_call: TRBV2
clone_size: NA
cdr3_nt: TGTGCCAGCACAGCGACACGGGGCACTGAAGCTTTCTTT
cdr3_aa: CASTATRGTEAFF

j_call: TRBJ2-2
cdr3_length: 19
d_call: TRBD2
v_call: TRBV5-4
clone_size: NA
cdr3_nt: TGTGCCAGCAGCTCTTCAGTACTAGCGGGGGGCCAGGGGACCGGGGAGCTGTTTTTT
cdr3_aa: CASSSSVLAGGQGTGELFF

j_call: TRBJ2-7
cdr3_length: 15
d_call: TRBD1
v_call: TRBV28
clone_size: once
cdr3_nt: TGTGCCAGCAGTTTTACAGGGGACCCCTCCTACGAGCAGTACTTC
cdr3_aa: CASSFTGDPSYEQYF

j_call: TRBJ2-2
cdr3_length: 16
d_call: TRBD2
v_call: TRBV5-1
clone_size: once
cdr3_nt: TGCGCCAGCAGCTTGGGCGGCGGGAGCAACACCGGGGAGCTGTTTTTT
cdr3_aa: CASSLGGGSNTGELFF

j_call: TRBJ1-2
cdr3_length: 11
d_call: NA
v_call: TRBV19
clone_size: NA
cdr3_nt: TGTGCCAGTAGTTTAAACTATGGCTACACCTTC
cdr3_aa: CASSLNYGYTF

j_call: TRBJ2-7
cdr3_length: 13
d_call: NA
v_call: TRBV11-3
clone_size: NA
cdr3_nt: TGTGCCAGCAGCTCGCAGGGCTCCTACGAGCAGTACTTC
cdr3_aa: CASSSQGSYEQYF

j_call: TRBJ1-2
cdr3_length: 13
d_call: NA
v_call: TRBV6-5
clone_size: NA
cdr3_nt: TGTGCCAGCAGTTACTCTCAGGTGCATGGCTACACCTTC
cdr3_aa: CASSYSQVHGYTF

j_call: TRBJ1-4
cdr3_length: 16
d_call: NA
v_call: TRBV5-1
clone_size: NA
cdr3_nt: TGCGCCAGCAGCGTGGCCAATGGGCCAACTAATGAAAAACTGTTTTTT
cdr3_aa: CASSVANGPTNEKLFF

j_call: TRBJ2-1
cdr3_length: 16
d_call: NA
v_call: TRBV5-5
clone_size: NA
cdr3_nt: TGTGCCAGCAGCTTACAGGGATTAGGGACCTACAATGAGCAGTTCTTC
cdr3_aa: CASSLQGLGTYNEQFF

j_call: TRBJ2-1
cdr3_length: 13
d_call: NA
v_call: TRBV7-2
clone_size: NA
cdr3_nt: TGTGCCAGCAGCTTACAGGGTTTAGATGAGCAGTTCTTC
cdr3_aa: CASSLQGLDEQFF

j_call: TRBJ1-2
cdr3_length: 13
d_call: NA
v_call: TRBV6-5
clone_size: NA
cdr3_nt: TGTGCCAGCAGTTACAAAAACAGGGATGGCTACACCTTC
cdr3_aa: CASSYKNRDGYTF

j_call: TRBJ1-3
cdr3_length: 15
d_call: NA
v_call: TRBV28
clone_size: NA
cdr3_nt: TGTGCCAGCAGTCTCCCGGGTAGCTCTGGAAACACCATATATTTT
cdr3_aa: CASSLPGSSGNTIYF

j_call: TRBJ2-3
cdr3_length: 14
d_call: NA
v_call: TRBV6-1
clone_size: NA
cdr3_nt: TGTGCCAGCACCGAAGGCGGAGGGGCTGCTACGCAGTATTTT
cdr3_aa: CASTEGGGAATQYF

j_call: TRBJ1-2
cdr3_length: 13
d_call: TRBD1
v_call: TRBV25-1
clone_size: NA
cdr3_nt: TGTGCCAGCAGCGGGGACAGGGGATATGGCTACACCTTC
cdr3_aa: CASSGDRGYGYTF

j_call: TRBJ1-4
cdr3_length: 14
d_call: NA
v_call: TRBV6-6
clone_size: NA
cdr3_nt: TGTGCCAGCAGTTACTCTACGGAGTCCAGCCGACTGTTTTTT
cdr3_aa: CASSYSTESSRLFF

j_call: TRBJ1-2
cdr3_length: 14
d_call: NA
v_call: TRBV7-9
clone_size: NA
cdr3_nt: TGTGCCAGCAGCTTAGACGCCGGAGGAAGGGGCTACACCTTC
cdr3_aa: CASSLDAGGRGYTF

j_call: TRBJ1-2
cdr3_length: 14
d_call: TRBD1
v_call: TRBV19
clone_size: NA
cdr3_nt: TGTGCCAGTAGTGCCAACAGGGGGCAAGGTGGCTACACCTTC
cdr3_aa: CASSANRGQGGYTF

j_call: TRBJ2-3
cdr3_length: 16
d_call: TRBD2
v_call: TRBV7-6
clone_size: once
cdr3_nt: TGTGCCAGCAGCTTAGGAGCTAGCGGGGGCACAGATACGCAGTATTTT
cdr3_aa: CASSLGASGGTDTQYF

j_call: TRBJ2-1
cdr3_length: 17
d_call: TRBD2
v_call: TRBV4-2
clone_size: NA
cdr3_nt: TGTGCCAGCAGCCAAGAGCCTAGCGGGGGCCTTTACAATGAGCAGTTCTTC
cdr3_aa: CASSQEPSGGLYNEQFF

j_call: TRBJ1-4
cdr3_length: 13
d_call: TRBD1
v_call: TRBV11-2
clone_size: once
cdr3_nt: TGTGCCAGCAGCCCGAGACCAGGGGGAAAACTGTTTTTT
cdr3_aa: CASSPRPGGKLFF

j_call: TRBJ1-5
cdr3_length: 15
d_call: NA
v_call: TRBV7-2
clone_size: NA
cdr3_nt: TGTGCCAGCAGCTTAGCGGGGCGCGCTCATCAGCCCCAGCATTTT
cdr3_aa: CASSLAGRAHQPQHF

j_call: TRBJ1-2
cdr3_length: 13
d_call: TRBD1
v_call: TRBV6-1
clone_size: NA
cdr3_nt: TGTGCCAGCAGAATCAAGGGGGCGGGAGGCTACACCTTC
cdr3_aa: CASRIKGAGGYTF

j_call: TRBJ1-5
cdr3_length: 13
d_call: NA
v_call: TRBV5-1
clone_size: NA
cdr3_nt: TGCGCCAGCAGCGTTTATAGCAATCAGCCCCAGCATTTT
cdr3_aa: CASSVYSNQPQHF

j_call: TRBJ1-1
cdr3_length: 15
d_call: NA
v_call: TRBV18
clone_size: few
cdr3_nt: TGTGCCAGCTCCCACGGACAGCTCTCGAACACTGAAGCTTTCTTT
cdr3_aa: CASSHGQLSNTEAFF

j_call: TRBJ2-7
cdr3_length: 15
d_call: TRBD1
v_call: TRBV28
clone_size: few
cdr3_nt: TGTGCCAGCAGTTTACCTCCCGGGACAGGGGACGAGCAGTACTTC
cdr3_aa: CASSLPPGTGDEQYF

j_call: TRBJ2-1
cdr3_length: 17
d_call: TRBD1
v_call: TRBV28
clone_size: NA
cdr3_nt: TGTGCCAGCAGTTCCCCGACCCCGAACACAGGGGACAATGAGCAGTTCTTC
cdr3_aa: CASSSPTPNTGDNEQFF

j_call: TRBJ1-2
cdr3_length: 12
d_call: NA
v_call: TRBV28
clone_size: once
cdr3_nt: TGTGCCAGCAATCGAGGACAGAACGGCTACACCTTC
cdr3_aa: CASNRGQNGYTF

j_call: TRBJ1-1
cdr3_length: 16
d_call: NA
v_call: TRBV10-1
clone_size: NA
cdr3_nt: TGCGCCAGCTCACCGGGCCCCAGGAGGCCGAACACTGAAGCTTTCTTT
cdr3_aa: CASSPGPRRPNTEAFF

j_call: TRBJ1-4
cdr3_length: 15
d_call: TRBD1
v_call: TRBV5-1
clone_size: NA
cdr3_nt: TGCGCCAGCAGCACTCCGGGACAGAAGAATGAAAAACTGTTTTTT
cdr3_aa: CASSTPGQKNEKLFF

j_call: TRBJ2-7
cdr3_length: 13
d_call: NA
v_call: TRBV5-5
clone_size: NA
cdr3_nt: TGTGCCAGCAGCCCCCCGACTCCCTACGAGCAGTACTTC
cdr3_aa: CASSPPTPYEQYF

j_call: TRBJ1-5
cdr3_length: 12
d_call: NA
v_call: TRBV19
clone_size: few
cdr3_nt: TGTGCCAGTAGCCTCAGGAATCAGCCCCAGCATTTT
cdr3_aa: CASSLRNQPQHF

j_call: TRBJ1-3
cdr3_length: 15
d_call: NA
v_call: TRBV5-1
clone_size: NA
cdr3_nt: TGCGCCAGCAGCTTGGAAGGAGGGGTTGGAAACACCATATATTTT
cdr3_aa: CASSLEGGVGNTIYF

j_call: TRBJ2-1
cdr3_length: 14
d_call: TRBD1
v_call: TRBV5-1
clone_size: NA
cdr3_nt: TGCGCCAGCAGCTCGGGGACAGTCGGCAATGAGCAGTTCTTC
cdr3_aa: CASSSGTVGNEQFF

j_call: TRBJ1-1
cdr3_length: 14
d_call: NA
v_call: TRBV5-1
clone_size: NA
cdr3_nt: TGCGCCAGCAGCTCCCAGAAGTTGAACACTGAAGCTTTCTTT
cdr3_aa: CASSSQKLNTEAFF

j_call: TRBJ1-2
cdr3_length: 16
d_call: TRBD1
v_call: TRBV12-5
clone_size: NA
cdr3_nt: TGTGCTAGTGGTCCGCGACAGGGAAAATATAACTATGGCTACACCTTC
cdr3_aa: CASGPRQGKYNYGYTF

j_call: TRBJ2-5
cdr3_length: 15
d_call: TRBD1
v_call: TRBV4-3
clone_size: NA
cdr3_nt: TGCGCCAGCAGCCAAGATGAGGGACAGGGAGAGACCCAGTACTTC
cdr3_aa: CASSQDEGQGETQYF

j_call: TRBJ2-5
cdr3_length: 15
d_call: NA
v_call: TRBV6-4
clone_size: few
cdr3_nt: TGTGCCAGCAGTGACAACGATCAGGCCCAAGAGACCCAGTACTTC
cdr3_aa: CASSDNDQAQETQYF

j_call: TRBJ2-7
cdr3_length: 13
d_call: NA
v_call: TRBV19
clone_size: few
cdr3_nt: TGTGCCAGTAGTATACAGAAGAACTACGAGCAGTACTTC
cdr3_aa: CASSIQKNYEQYF

j_call: TRBJ2-7
cdr3_length: 16
d_call: NA
v_call: TRBV27
clone_size: NA
cdr3_nt: TGTGCCAGCAGTTGGAGGAAAGACAAAAAAACCTACGAGCAGTACTTC
cdr3_aa: CASSWRKDKKTYEQYF